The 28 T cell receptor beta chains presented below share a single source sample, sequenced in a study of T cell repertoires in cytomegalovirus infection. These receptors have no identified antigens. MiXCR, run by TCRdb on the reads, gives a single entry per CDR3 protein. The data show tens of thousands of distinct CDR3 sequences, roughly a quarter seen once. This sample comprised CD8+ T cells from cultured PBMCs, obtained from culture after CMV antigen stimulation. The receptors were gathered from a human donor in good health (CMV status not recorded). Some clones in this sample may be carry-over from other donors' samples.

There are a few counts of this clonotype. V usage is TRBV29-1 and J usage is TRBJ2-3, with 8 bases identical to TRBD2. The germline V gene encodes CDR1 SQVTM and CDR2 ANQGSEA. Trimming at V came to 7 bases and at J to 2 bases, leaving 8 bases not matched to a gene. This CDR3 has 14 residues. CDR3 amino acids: CSAGREADTDTQYF. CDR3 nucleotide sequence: TGCAGCGCAGGGCGGGAGGCGGACACAGATACGCAGTATTTT.

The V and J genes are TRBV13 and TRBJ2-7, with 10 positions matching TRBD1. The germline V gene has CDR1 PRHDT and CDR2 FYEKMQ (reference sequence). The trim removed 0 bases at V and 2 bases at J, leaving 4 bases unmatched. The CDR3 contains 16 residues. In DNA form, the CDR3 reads TGTGCCAGCAGCTTAGGAGGACAGGGGGTACCCTACGAGCAGTACTTC. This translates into CASSLGGQGVPYEQYF.

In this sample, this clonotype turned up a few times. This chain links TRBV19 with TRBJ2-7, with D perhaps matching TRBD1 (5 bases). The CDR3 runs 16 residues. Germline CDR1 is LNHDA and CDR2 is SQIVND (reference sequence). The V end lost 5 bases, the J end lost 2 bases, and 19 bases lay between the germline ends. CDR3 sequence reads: CASSGYVPTAPYEQYF. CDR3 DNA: TGTGCCAGTAGTGGCTACGTACCGACAGCACCCTACGAGCAGTACTTC.

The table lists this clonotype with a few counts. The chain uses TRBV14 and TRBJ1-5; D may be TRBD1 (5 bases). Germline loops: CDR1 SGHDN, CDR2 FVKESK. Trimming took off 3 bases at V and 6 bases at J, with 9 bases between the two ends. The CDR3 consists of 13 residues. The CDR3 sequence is CASSQGGSQPQHF. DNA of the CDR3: TGTGCCAGCAGCCAGGGGGGAAGTCAGCCCCAGCATTTT.

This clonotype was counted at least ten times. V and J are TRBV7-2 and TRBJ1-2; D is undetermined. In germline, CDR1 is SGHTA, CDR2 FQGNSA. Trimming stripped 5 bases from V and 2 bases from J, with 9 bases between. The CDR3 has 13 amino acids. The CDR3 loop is CASSPDGNYGYTF. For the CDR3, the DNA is TGTGCCAGCAGCCCGGACGGGAACTATGGCTACACCTTC.

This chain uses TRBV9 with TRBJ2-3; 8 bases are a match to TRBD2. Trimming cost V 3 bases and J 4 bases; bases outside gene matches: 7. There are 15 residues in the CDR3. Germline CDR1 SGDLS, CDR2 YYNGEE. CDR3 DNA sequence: TGTGCCAGCAGCGCCGGGGGGGCAGTGTCAGATACGCAGTATTTT. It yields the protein CASSAGGAVSDTQYF.

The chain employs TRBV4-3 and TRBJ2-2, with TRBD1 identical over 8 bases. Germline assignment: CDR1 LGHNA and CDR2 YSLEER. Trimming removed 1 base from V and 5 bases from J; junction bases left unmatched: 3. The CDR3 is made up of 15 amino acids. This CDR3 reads CASSQGTGNTGELFF. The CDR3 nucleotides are TGCGCCAGCAGCCAAGGGACAGGGAATACCGGGGAGCTGTTTTTT.

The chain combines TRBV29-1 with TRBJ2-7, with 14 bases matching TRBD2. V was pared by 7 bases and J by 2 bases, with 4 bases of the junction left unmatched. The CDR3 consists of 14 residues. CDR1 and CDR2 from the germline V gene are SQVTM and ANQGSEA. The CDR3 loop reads CSASTSGRAYEQYF. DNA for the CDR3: TGCAGCGCCTCGACTAGCGGGAGGGCCTACGAGCAGTACTTC.

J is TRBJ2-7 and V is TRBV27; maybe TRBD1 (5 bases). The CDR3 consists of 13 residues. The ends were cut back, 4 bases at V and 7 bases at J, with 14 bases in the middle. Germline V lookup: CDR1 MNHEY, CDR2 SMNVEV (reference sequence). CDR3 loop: CASSSRVREEQYF. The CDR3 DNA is TGTGCCAGCAGTTCCAGGGTCCGCGAGGAGCAGTACTTC.

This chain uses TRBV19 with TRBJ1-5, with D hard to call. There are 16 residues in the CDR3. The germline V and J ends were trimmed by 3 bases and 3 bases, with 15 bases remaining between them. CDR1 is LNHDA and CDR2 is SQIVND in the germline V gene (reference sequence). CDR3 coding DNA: TGTGCCAGTAGTATCCCTTGGGTGGGCTACAATCAGCCCCAGCATTTT. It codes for CASSIPWVGYNQPQHF.

DNA for the CDR3: TGCGCCAGCAGCGGCAGGGGGCTGTCGGACACTGAAGCTTTCTTT. Its protein is CASSGRGLSDTEAFF. The chain couples TRBV5-1 to TRBJ1-1, with TRBD1 matching over 8 bases. CDR3 size: 15 residues. Germline lookup yields CDR1 SGHRS and CDR2 YFSETQ. Trimming removed 4 bases from V and 3 bases from J; junction bases left unmatched: 8.

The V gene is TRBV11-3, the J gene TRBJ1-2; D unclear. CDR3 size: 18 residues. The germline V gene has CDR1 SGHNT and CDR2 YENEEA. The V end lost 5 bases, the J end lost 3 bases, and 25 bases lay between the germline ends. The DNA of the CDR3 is TGTGCCAGCAGCCACCCGGCCAATTCGGGTCGACCCCACTATGGCTACACCTTC. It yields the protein CASSHPANSGRPHYGYTF.

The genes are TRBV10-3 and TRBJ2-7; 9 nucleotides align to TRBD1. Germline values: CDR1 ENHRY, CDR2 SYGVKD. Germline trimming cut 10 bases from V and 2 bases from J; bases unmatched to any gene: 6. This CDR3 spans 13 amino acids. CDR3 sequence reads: CATGTGSPYEQYF. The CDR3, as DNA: TGTGCCACCGGGACAGGGTCCCCCTACGAGCAGTACTTC.

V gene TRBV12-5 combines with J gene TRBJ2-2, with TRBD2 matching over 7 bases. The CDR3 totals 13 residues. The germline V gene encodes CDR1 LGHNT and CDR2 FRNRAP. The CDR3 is CASAGDYTGELFF. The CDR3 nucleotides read TGTGCGTCGGCGGGGGACTACACCGGGGAGCTGTTTTTT.

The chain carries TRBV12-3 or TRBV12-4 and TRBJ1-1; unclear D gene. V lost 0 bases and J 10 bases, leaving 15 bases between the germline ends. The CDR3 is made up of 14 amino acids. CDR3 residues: CASSLALWPVTAFF. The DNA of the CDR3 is TGTGCCAGCAGTTTAGCGCTTTGGCCAGTTACAGCTTTCTTT.

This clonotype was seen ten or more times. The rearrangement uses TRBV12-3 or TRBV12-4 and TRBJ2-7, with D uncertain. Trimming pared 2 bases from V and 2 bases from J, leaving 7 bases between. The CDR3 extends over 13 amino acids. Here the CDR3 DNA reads TGTGCCAGCAGTTTAAGGCAAGCCTACGAGCAGTACTTC. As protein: CASSLRQAYEQYF.

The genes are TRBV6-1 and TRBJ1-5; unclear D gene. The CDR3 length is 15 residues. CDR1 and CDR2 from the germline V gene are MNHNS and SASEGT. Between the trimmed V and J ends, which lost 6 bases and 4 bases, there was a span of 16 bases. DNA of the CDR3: TGTGCCAGCAGGGTGGAGGCCAGCGTAAATCAGCCCCAGCATTTT. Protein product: CASRVEASVNQPQHF.

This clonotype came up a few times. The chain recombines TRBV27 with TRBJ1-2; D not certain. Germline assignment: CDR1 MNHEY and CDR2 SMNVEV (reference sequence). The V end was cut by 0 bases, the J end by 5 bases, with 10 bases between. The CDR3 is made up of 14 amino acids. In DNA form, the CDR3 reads TGTGCCAGCAGTTTATCGGTACCAATTTATGGCTACACCTTC. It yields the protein CASSLSVPIYGYTF.

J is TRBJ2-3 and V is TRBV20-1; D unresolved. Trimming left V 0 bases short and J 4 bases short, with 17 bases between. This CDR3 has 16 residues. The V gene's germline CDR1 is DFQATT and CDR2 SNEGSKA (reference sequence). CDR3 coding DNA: TGCAGTGCTAGAGATCCGGGCGGAAAGCCCTCAGATACGCAGTATTTT. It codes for CSARDPGGKPSDTQYF.

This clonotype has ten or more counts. CDR3 in amino acids: CASKPAGGPPRNEQFF. As DNA, the CDR3 is TGTGCCAGCAAACCAGCGGGGGGCCCCCCTAGAAATGAGCAGTTCTTC. V usage is TRBV2 and J usage is TRBJ2-1; 9 positions agree with TRBD2. The V and J ends lost 7 bases and 7 bases, in that order; junction bases with no gene match: 14. Germline values: CDR1 SNHLY, CDR2 FYNNEI. This CDR3 comprises 16 residues.

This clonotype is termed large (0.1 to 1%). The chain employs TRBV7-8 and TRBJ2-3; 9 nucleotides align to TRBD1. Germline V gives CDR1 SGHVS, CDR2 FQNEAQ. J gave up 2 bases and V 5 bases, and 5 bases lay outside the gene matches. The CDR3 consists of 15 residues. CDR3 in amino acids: CASSGTGLDTDTQYF. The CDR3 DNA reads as TGTGCCAGCAGCGGGACAGGGCTCGACACAGATACGCAGTATTTT.

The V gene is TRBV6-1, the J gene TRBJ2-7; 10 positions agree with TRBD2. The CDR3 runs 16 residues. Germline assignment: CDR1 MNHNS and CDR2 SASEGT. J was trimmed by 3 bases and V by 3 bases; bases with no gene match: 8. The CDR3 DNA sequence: TGTGCCAGCAGTGAGCCGGGACTAGCGTCTTACTACGAGCAGTACTTC. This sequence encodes CASSEPGLASYYEQYF.

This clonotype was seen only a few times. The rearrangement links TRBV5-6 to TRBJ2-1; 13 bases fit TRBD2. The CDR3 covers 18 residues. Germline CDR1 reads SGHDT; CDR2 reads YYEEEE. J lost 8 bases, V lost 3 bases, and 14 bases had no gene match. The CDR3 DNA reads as TGTGCCAGCAGCTCCTCCCTCCTGGGGGGACTAGCGGGATATGAGCAGTTCTTC. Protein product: CASSSSLLGGLAGYEQFF.

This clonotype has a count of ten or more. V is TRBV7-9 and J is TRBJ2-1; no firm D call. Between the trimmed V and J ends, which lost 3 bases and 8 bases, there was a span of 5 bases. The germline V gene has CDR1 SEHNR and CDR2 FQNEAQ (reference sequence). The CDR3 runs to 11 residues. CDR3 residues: CASSLSDEQFF. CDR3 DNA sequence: TGTGCCAGCAGCTTGAGTGATGAGCAGTTCTTC.

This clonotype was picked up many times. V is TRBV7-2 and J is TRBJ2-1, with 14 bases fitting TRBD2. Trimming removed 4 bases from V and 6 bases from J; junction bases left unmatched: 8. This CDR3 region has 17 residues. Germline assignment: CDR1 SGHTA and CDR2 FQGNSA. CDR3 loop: CASSSWGGLAGGNEQFF. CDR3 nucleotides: TGTGCCAGCAGCTCCTGGGGTGGACTAGCGGGAGGCAATGAGCAGTTCTTC. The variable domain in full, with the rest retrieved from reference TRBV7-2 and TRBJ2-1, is GAGVSQSPSNKVTEKGKDVELRCDPISGHTALYWYRQSLGQGLEFLIYFQGNSAPDKSGLPSDRFSAERTGGSVSTLTIQRTQQEDSAVYLCASSSWGGLAGGNEQFFGPGTRLTVL.

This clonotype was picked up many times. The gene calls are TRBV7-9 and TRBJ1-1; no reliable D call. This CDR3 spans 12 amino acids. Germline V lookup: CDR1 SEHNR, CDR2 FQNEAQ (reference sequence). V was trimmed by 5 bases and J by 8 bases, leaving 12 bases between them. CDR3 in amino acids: CASSPWILEAFF. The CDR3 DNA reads TGTGCCAGCAGCCCGTGGATATTGGAAGCTTTCTTT. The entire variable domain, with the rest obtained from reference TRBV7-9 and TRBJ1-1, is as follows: DTGVSQNPRHKITKRGQNVTFRCDPISEHNRLYWYRQTLGQGPEFLTYFQNEAQLEKSRLLSDRFSAERPKGSFSTLEIQRTEQGDSAMYLCASSPWILEAFFGQGTRLTVV.

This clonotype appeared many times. This chain's CDR3 is CASSSAGAPTDTQYF. DNA of the CDR3: TGTGCCAGCAGCTCAGCGGGGGCCCCCACAGATACGCAGTATTTT. The chain has TRBV7-6 and TRBJ2-3, with 8 bases lining up with TRBD2. The ends lost 4 bases at V and 2 bases at J; junction bases unmatched: 5. The length of the CDR3 is 15 residues. Germline loops: CDR1 SGHVS, CDR2 FNYEAQ.

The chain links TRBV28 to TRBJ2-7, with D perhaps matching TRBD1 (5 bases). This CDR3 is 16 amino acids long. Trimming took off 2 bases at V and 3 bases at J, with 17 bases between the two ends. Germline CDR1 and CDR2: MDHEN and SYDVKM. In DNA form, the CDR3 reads TGTGCCAGCAGTTTACGGACACATCCCCCTATCTACGAGCAGTACTTC. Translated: CASSLRTHPPIYEQYF. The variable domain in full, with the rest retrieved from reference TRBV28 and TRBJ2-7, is DVKVTQSSRYLVKRTGEKVFLECVQDMDHENMFWYRQDPGLGLRLIYFSYDVKMKEKGDIPEGYSVSREKKERFSLILESASTNQTSMYLCASSLRTHPPIYEQYFGPGTRLTVT.